The present TCR beta chain was sequenced within a study of blood T cell repertoires in COVID-19. Overall study context: Samples of COVID-19 (acute and convalescent) were obtained from the United States, Italy and Spain. The cDNA or gDNA used as material had been derived from T cells, B-cell-depleted T cells, or PBMCs.

V gave up 0 bases and J gave up 9 bases, with 14 bases separating them. CDR1 and CDR2 (germline): WSHSY, SAAADI. This CDR3 comprises 14 residues. TCRdb's copy holds only in-frame clones and misses some; the assay was immunoSEQ multiplex PCR. The sample shows tens of thousands of clones, 91% of them seen only once. The rearrangement uses TRBV10-2 and TRBJ1-1; D gene uncertain. This clonotype was obtained from a woman aged 45-65 years in a cohort sampled during active COVID-19. Sample: peripheral blood. For the CDR3, the DNA is TGCGCCAGCAGTGAGTCGGTTCCGGGGAGAAAAGCTTTCTTT. This sequence encodes CASSESVPGRKAFF.